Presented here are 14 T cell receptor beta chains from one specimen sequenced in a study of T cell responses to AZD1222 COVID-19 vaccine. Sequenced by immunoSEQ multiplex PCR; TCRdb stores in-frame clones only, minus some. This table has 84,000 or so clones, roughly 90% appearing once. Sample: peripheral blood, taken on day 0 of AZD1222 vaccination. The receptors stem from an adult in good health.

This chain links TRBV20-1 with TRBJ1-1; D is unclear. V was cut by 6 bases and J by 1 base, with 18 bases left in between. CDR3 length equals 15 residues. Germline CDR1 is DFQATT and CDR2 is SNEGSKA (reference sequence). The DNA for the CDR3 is TGCAGTGCGAGTCCAGATGGCGATTCGAACACTGAAGCTTTCTTT. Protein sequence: CSASPDGDSNTEAFF.

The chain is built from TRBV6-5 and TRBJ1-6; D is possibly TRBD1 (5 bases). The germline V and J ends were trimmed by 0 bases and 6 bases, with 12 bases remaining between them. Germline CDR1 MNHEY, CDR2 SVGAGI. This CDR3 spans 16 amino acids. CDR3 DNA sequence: TGTGCCAGCAGTTACTCGTACATAGGGGCTAATTCACCCCTCCACTTT. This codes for CASSYSYIGANSPLHF.

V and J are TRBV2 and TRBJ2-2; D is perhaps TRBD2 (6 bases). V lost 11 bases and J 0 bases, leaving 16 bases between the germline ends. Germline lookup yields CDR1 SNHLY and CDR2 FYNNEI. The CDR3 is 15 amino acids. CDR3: CAVAGGESNTGELFF. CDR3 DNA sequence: TGTGCCGTCGCAGGAGGGGAATCGAACACCGGGGAGCTGTTTTTT.

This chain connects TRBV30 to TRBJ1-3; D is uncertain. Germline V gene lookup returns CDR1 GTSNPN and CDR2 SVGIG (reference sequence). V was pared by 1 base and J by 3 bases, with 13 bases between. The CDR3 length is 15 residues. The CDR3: CAWSEGGLNGNTIYF. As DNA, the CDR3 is TGTGCCTGGAGTGAAGGAGGACTGAATGGAAACACCATATATTTT.

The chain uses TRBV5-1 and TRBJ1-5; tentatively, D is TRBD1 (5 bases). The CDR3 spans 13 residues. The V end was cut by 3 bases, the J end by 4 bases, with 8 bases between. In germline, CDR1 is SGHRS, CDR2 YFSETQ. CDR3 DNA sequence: TGCGCCAGCAGCTGGGACCTTAATCAGCCCCAGCATTTT. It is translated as CASSWDLNQPQHF. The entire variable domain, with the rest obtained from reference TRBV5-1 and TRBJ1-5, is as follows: KAGVTQTPRYLIKTRGQQVTLSCSPISGHRSVSWYQQTPGQGLQFLFEYFSETQRNKGNFPGRFSGRQFSNSRSEMNVSTLELGDSALYLCASSWDLNQPQHFGDGTRLSIL.

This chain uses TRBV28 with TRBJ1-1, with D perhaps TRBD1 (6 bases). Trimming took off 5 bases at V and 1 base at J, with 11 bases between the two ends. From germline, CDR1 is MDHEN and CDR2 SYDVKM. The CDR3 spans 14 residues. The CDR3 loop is CASSLTGRNTEAFF. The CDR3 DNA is TGTGCCAGCAGTCTGACAGGACGGAACACTGAAGCTTTCTTT.

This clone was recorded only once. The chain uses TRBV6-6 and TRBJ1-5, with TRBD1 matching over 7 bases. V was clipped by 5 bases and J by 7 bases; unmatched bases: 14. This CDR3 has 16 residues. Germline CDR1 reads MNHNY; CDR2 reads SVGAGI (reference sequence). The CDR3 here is CASSKFVGGAVQPQHF. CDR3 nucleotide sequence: TGTGCCAGCAGTAAGTTCGTAGGGGGCGCGGTCCAGCCCCAGCATTTT.

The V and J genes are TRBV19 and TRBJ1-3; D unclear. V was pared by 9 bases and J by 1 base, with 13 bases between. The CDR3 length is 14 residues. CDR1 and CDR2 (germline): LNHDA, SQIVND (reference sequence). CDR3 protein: CASTLGQSGNTIYF. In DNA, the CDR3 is TGTGCCAGCACACTCGGGCAGTCTGGAAACACCATATATTTT. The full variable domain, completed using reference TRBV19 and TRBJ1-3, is DGGITQSPKYLFRKEGQNVTLSCEQNLNHDAMYWYRQDPGQGLRLIYYSQIVNDFQKGDIAEGYSVSREKKESFPLTVTSAQKNPTAFYLCASTLGQSGNTIYFGEGSWLTVV.

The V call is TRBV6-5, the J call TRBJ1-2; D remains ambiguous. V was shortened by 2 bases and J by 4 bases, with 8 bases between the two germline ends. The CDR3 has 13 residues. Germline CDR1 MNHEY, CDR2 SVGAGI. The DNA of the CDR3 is TGTGCCAGCAGTTACAGGGAGGGCTATGGCTACACCTTC. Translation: CASSYREGYGYTF.

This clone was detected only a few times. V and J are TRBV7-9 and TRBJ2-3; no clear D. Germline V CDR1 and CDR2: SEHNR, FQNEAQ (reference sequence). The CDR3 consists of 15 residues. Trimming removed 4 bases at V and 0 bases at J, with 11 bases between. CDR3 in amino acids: CASSSQSLSTDTQYF. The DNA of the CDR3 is TGTGCCAGCAGCTCACAGTCCCTTAGCACAGATACGCAGTATTTT.

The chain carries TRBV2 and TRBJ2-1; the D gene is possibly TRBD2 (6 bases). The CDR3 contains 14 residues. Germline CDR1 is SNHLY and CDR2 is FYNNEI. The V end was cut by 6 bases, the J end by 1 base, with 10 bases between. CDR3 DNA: TGTGCCAGCAGGGGACTCGGATCCTACAATGAGCAGTTCTTC. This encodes CASRGLGSYNEQFF.

The CDR3 DNA reads as TGTGCCAGCAGCGTAGCTCGAGGACACTCGGGCACCATATATTTT. Its translation: CASSVARGHSGTIYF. The chain recombines TRBV9 with TRBJ1-3; maybe TRBD1 (5 bases). This CDR3 spans 15 amino acids. Trimming removed 0 bases at V and 9 bases at J, with 16 bases between. Germline-derived CDR1 and CDR2 are SGDLS and YYNGEE.

The CDR3 loop is CASSPLSGGFGELFF. The DNA of the CDR3 is TGTGCCAGCAGCCCGCTTAGCGGGGGGTTTGGGGAGCTGTTTTTT. The rearrangement links TRBV14 to TRBJ2-2; TRBD2 agrees at 10 bases. Looked up from germline, CDR1 is SGHDN and CDR2 is FVKESK. The CDR3 covers 15 residues. V shed 4 bases, J shed 8 bases, and the junction held 7 bases outside the gene matches. The whole variable domain, filled in from reference TRBV14 and TRBJ2-2, reads EAGVTQFPSHSVIEKGQTVTLRCDPISGHDNLYWYRRVMGKEIKFLLHFVKESKQDESGMPNNRFLAERTGGTYSTLKVQPAELEDSGVYFCASSPLSGGFGELFFGEGSRLTVL.

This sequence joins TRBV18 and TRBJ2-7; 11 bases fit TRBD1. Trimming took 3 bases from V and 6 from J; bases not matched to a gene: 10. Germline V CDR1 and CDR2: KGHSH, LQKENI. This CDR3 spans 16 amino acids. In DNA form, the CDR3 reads TGTGCCAGCTCACCTCGGGAGAGGACAGGGGGCGGCGAGCAGTACTTC. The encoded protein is CASSPRERTGGGEQYF.